A selection of T cell receptor beta chains follows, all from one sample in a study of T cells in Graves' hyperthyroidism and ophthalmopathy. Via MiXCR, TCRdb re-called the multiplex PCR reads, giving one row per CDR3 protein. This sample has 280,000 or so distinct CDR3 sequences, with less than 30% found just once. Sequencing input: blood. Every receptor here comes from a man aged 35-49 years with Graves' hyperthyroidism that later progressed to Graves' ophthalmopathy. Each CDR3 is given with its conserved first and last residue. The order of the fields is D gene, CDR3 length, clone size, J gene, V gene, CDR3 DNA, CDR3 protein. A D gene is named only where the DNA matches it firmly. Not every row has a clone size; where given, it reads once, few, many or a size class.

D gene: TRBD1
CDR3 length: 15
clone size: many
J gene: TRBJ2-7
V gene: TRBV14
CDR3 DNA: TGTGCCAGCAGCCCCATGGGGGACAGGGAGGTCGAGCAGTACTTC
CDR3 protein: CASSPMGDREVEQYF

D gene: TRBD1
CDR3 length: 15
clone size: .
J gene: TRBJ1-1
V gene: TRBV12-5
CDR3 DNA: TGTGCTAGTGGTGAACTAGGGGGCGGGAACACTGAAGCTTTCTTT
CDR3 protein: CASGELGGGNTEAFF

D gene: .
CDR3 length: 15
clone size: many
J gene: TRBJ2-3
V gene: TRBV9
CDR3 DNA: TGTGCCAGCAGCTTAAGACGGTCTAGCACAGATACGCAGTATTTT
CDR3 protein: CASSLRRSSTDTQYF

D gene: TRBD1
CDR3 length: 16
clone size: many
J gene: TRBJ1-5
V gene: TRBV12-3/TRBV12-4
CDR3 DNA: TGTGCCAGCAGACAAACAGGGGGATCTAGCAATCAGCCCCAGCATTTT
CDR3 protein: CASRQTGGSSNQPQHF

D gene: TRBD2
CDR3 length: 17
clone size: .
J gene: TRBJ2-7
V gene: TRBV6-5
CDR3 DNA: TGTGCCAGCAGTTACGCGGGACTAGCGGGGCCCTCCTACGAGCAGTACTTC
CDR3 protein: CASSYAGLAGPSYEQYF

D gene: TRBD1
CDR3 length: 14
clone size: many
J gene: TRBJ2-5
V gene: TRBV20-1
CDR3 DNA: TGCAGTGCCCTCCTCCCAGGGGGACAAGAGACCCAGTACTTC
CDR3 protein: CSALLPGGQETQYF

D gene: TRBD2
CDR3 length: 13
clone size: many
J gene: TRBJ2-5
V gene: TRBV20-1
CDR3 DNA: TGCAGTGCTCAAGCGGGAGTTGGGGAGACCCAGTACTTC
CDR3 protein: CSAQAGVGETQYF

D gene: .
CDR3 length: 16
clone size: .
J gene: TRBJ2-7
V gene: TRBV11-1
CDR3 DNA: TGTGCCAGCAGCTTAGCGGTACCCGGACGCCCGGGCGAGCAGTACTTC
CDR3 protein: CASSLAVPGRPGEQYF

D gene: .
CDR3 length: 13
clone size: .
J gene: TRBJ2-2
V gene: TRBV19
CDR3 DNA: TGTGCCAGTACGGTGAGGAACACCGGGGAGCTGTTTTTT
CDR3 protein: CASTVRNTGELFF

D gene: .
CDR3 length: 12
clone size: many
J gene: TRBJ1-5
V gene: TRBV20-1
CDR3 DNA: TGCAGTGCTAGAGTCCGCAATCAGCCCCAGCATTTT
CDR3 protein: CSARVRNQPQHF

D gene: .
CDR3 length: 13
clone size: once
J gene: TRBJ1-1
V gene: TRBV30
CDR3 DNA: TGTGCCTGGGCTACGGGGATGAACACTGAAGCTTTCTTT
CDR3 protein: CAWATGMNTEAFF

D gene: .
CDR3 length: 14
clone size: many
J gene: TRBJ2-2
V gene: TRBV6-1
CDR3 DNA: TGTGCCAGCAGTGAACCGGGCCTTTCCGGGGAGCTGTTTTTT
CDR3 protein: CASSEPGLSGELFF

D gene: .
CDR3 length: 14
clone size: .
J gene: TRBJ1-1
V gene: TRBV5-1
CDR3 DNA: TGCGCCAGCAGCTTGGACCCAGTTAACACTGAAGCTTTCTTT
CDR3 protein: CASSLDPVNTEAFF

D gene: TRBD1
CDR3 length: 15
clone size: many
J gene: TRBJ2-5
V gene: TRBV13
CDR3 DNA: TGTGCCAGCAGCAACCCCAACAGGGACAGTAAGACCCAGTACTTC
CDR3 protein: CASSNPNRDSKTQYF

D gene: TRBD2
CDR3 length: 14
clone size: many
J gene: TRBJ2-5
V gene: TRBV28
CDR3 DNA: TGTGCCAGCGTTTCCCAGCGGGAGAGGAGGACCCAGTACTTC
CDR3 protein: CASVSQRERRTQYF

D gene: .
CDR3 length: 14
clone size: .
J gene: TRBJ2-7
V gene: TRBV28
CDR3 DNA: TGTGCCAGCACCGAAGGGGGACTCCCCTACGAGCAGTACTTC
CDR3 protein: CASTEGGLPYEQYF

D gene: TRBD1
CDR3 length: 16
clone size: .
J gene: TRBJ2-7
V gene: TRBV5-1
CDR3 DNA: TGCGCCAGCAGCTCGCCCCTTGGGACAGGCTCCTACGAGCAGTACTTC
CDR3 protein: CASSSPLGTGSYEQYF

D gene: .
CDR3 length: 14
clone size: many
J gene: TRBJ2-7
V gene: TRBV9
CDR3 DNA: TGTGCCAGCAGCGTTCCCGGGACACCCTACGAGCAGTACTTC
CDR3 protein: CASSVPGTPYEQYF

D gene: .
CDR3 length: 13
clone size: many
J gene: TRBJ1-1
V gene: TRBV27
CDR3 DNA: TGTGCCAGCAGTTTTGGAAGGGAGACTGAAGCTTTCTTT
CDR3 protein: CASSFGRETEAFF

D gene: .
CDR3 length: 13
clone size: many
J gene: TRBJ2-2
V gene: TRBV20-1
CDR3 DNA: TGCAGTGGAACCGGCGGGAACACCGGGGAGCTGTTTTTT
CDR3 protein: CSGTGGNTGELFF

D gene: TRBD2
CDR3 length: 16
clone size: many
J gene: TRBJ2-7
V gene: TRBV29-1
CDR3 DNA: TGCAGCGTTGAAGGGTTGCGGGAGGGCCCGACCTACGAGCAGTACTTC
CDR3 protein: CSVEGLREGPTYEQYF

D gene: .
CDR3 length: 11
clone size: many
J gene: TRBJ1-2
V gene: TRBV29-1
CDR3 DNA: TGCAGCGATGGAGGAAACTATGGCTACACCTTC
CDR3 protein: CSDGGNYGYTF

D gene: TRBD1
CDR3 length: 12
clone size: many
J gene: TRBJ2-7
V gene: TRBV10-3
CDR3 DNA: TGTGCCATCCGGGACAGGGACTACGAGCAGTACTTC
CDR3 protein: CAIRDRDYEQYF

D gene: .
CDR3 length: 16
clone size: many
J gene: TRBJ1-2
V gene: TRBV10-3
CDR3 DNA: TGTGCCATCAGTGAGTCGATGGGAACAGCTAACTATGGCTACACCTTC
CDR3 protein: CAISESMGTANYGYTF

D gene: .
CDR3 length: 16
clone size: many
J gene: TRBJ1-1
V gene: TRBV28
CDR3 DNA: TGTGCCAGCAGTCTGACATACACGAACAGGAACACTGAAGCTTTCTTT
CDR3 protein: CASSLTYTNRNTEAFF

D gene: .
CDR3 length: 15
clone size: .
J gene: TRBJ2-5
V gene: TRBV15
CDR3 DNA: TGTGCCACCAGCAGAGCCCCCCGGAACCAAGAGACCCAGTACTTC
CDR3 protein: CATSRAPRNQETQYF

D gene: TRBD2
CDR3 length: 15
clone size: .
J gene: TRBJ2-7
V gene: TRBV7-3
CDR3 DNA: TGTGCCAGCAGCTTATTACCCGGGGGGACCTACGAGCAGTACTTC
CDR3 protein: CASSLLPGGTYEQYF

D gene: TRBD2
CDR3 length: 14
clone size: many
J gene: TRBJ2-7
V gene: TRBV28
CDR3 DNA: TGTGCCAGCAGACTAGATAGCGGGTTCTACGAGCAGTACTTC
CDR3 protein: CASRLDSGFYEQYF

D gene: .
CDR3 length: 17
clone size: many
J gene: TRBJ1-1
V gene: TRBV7-6
CDR3 DNA: TGTGCCAGCAGCTTATTCGGGAAAACAGGGCCGGGCACTGAAGCTTTCTTT
CDR3 protein: CASSLFGKTGPGTEAFF

D gene: TRBD2
CDR3 length: 12
clone size: many
J gene: TRBJ2-7
V gene: TRBV20-1
CDR3 DNA: TGCAGTGCGGCTAGCGGAAACTACGAGCAGTACTTC
CDR3 protein: CSAASGNYEQYF

D gene: TRBD2
CDR3 length: 15
clone size: many
J gene: TRBJ2-7
V gene: TRBV6-1
CDR3 DNA: TGTGCCAGCAAGGTTAGCGGGAGTACCCCCTACGAGCAGTACTTC
CDR3 protein: CASKVSGSTPYEQYF

D gene: .
CDR3 length: 14
clone size: many
J gene: TRBJ2-7
V gene: TRBV6-5
CDR3 DNA: TGTGCCAGCAGTTACGAAAGCACGGGGTACGAGCAGTACTTC
CDR3 protein: CASSYESTGYEQYF

D gene: .
CDR3 length: 13
clone size: .
J gene: TRBJ1-1
V gene: TRBV30
CDR3 DNA: TGTGCCTGGAGGTACCCCGCGACCACTGAAGCTTTCTTT
CDR3 protein: CAWRYPATTEAFF

D gene: .
CDR3 length: 14
clone size: many
J gene: TRBJ2-7
V gene: TRBV6-5
CDR3 DNA: TGTGCCAGCAGGACTCCGGGACCGACCTACGAGCAGTACTTC
CDR3 protein: CASRTPGPTYEQYF

D gene: TRBD2
CDR3 length: 13
clone size: .
J gene: TRBJ2-7
V gene: TRBV6-2/TRBV6-3
CDR3 DNA: TGTGCCAGCGCGCTAGCGGACTCCTACGAGCAGTACTTC
CDR3 protein: CASALADSYEQYF

D gene: TRBD2
CDR3 length: 17
clone size: many
J gene: TRBJ2-5
V gene: TRBV3-1
CDR3 DNA: TGTGCCAGCAGCCAAGTTTTGGGACTAGGGCTCCAAGAGACCCAGTACTTC
CDR3 protein: CASSQVLGLGLQETQYF

D gene: TRBD1
CDR3 length: 17
clone size: many
J gene: TRBJ1-1
V gene: TRBV15
CDR3 DNA: TGTGCCACCAGCAGATCTATTAGTGGACAGGGGAAGCCTGAAGCTTTCTTT
CDR3 protein: CATSRSISGQGKPEAFF

D gene: .
CDR3 length: 15
clone size: .
J gene: TRBJ1-2
V gene: TRBV12-3/TRBV12-4
CDR3 DNA: TGTGCCAGCAGTTTTGGCCGTAGACTCAACTATGGCTACACCTTC
CDR3 protein: CASSFGRRLNYGYTF

D gene: .
CDR3 length: 14
clone size: few
J gene: TRBJ1-2
V gene: TRBV12-3/TRBV12-4
CDR3 DNA: TGTGCCAGCACCTCTTGGGCACGAAACTATGGCTACACCTTC
CDR3 protein: CASTSWARNYGYTF

D gene: TRBD1
CDR3 length: 17
clone size: many
J gene: TRBJ1-1
V gene: TRBV18
CDR3 DNA: TGTGCCAGCTCACCGGTCCCGGGACAGGGGATGAACACTGAAGCTTTCTTT
CDR3 protein: CASSPVPGQGMNTEAFF

D gene: TRBD1
CDR3 length: 16
clone size: many
J gene: TRBJ1-2
V gene: TRBV4-2
CDR3 DNA: TGTGCCAGCAGCCAACTCCAAATGACGACAGGGCATGGCTACACCTTC
CDR3 protein: CASSQLQMTTGHGYTF

D gene: .
CDR3 length: 15
clone size: many
J gene: TRBJ1-3
V gene: TRBV27
CDR3 DNA: TGTGCCAGCAGTTCAACAGGGTTCTCTGGAAACACCATATATTTT
CDR3 protein: CASSSTGFSGNTIYF